These 16 T cell receptor beta chains were all obtained from the same sample, sequenced in a study of blood T cells in healthy people across ages. The authors ran a second PCR of about 6 to 12 cycles using a sample-barcoded 5' primer and a J-beta primer mix. TCRdb analysed the 5' RACE reads with MiXCR anew, one entry per CDR3 protein. The sample comprises about 930,000 distinct CDR3 sequences, just under 30% of which are singletons, and about 10% rests with the top ten. The data also belong to a second study, concerning T cells of mothers and their children.

The material sequenced was blood. These receptors were taken from a woman aged 40 to 50 in good health.

The V and J genes are TRBV29-1 and TRBJ2-3, with 9 bases matching TRBD1. This CDR3 contains 14 residues. Germline V gives CDR1 SQVTM, CDR2 ANQGSEA. After removal of 6 bases from V and 8 bases from J, the junction contained 12 bases not matched to a gene. The CDR3 is CSVSRDRDVGTQYF. The CDR3 DNA sequence: TGCAGCGTCTCCCGGGACAGGGATGTCGGTACGCAGTATTTT.

This clonotype was detected a few times. The chain has TRBV7-9 and TRBJ1-2; D may be TRBD1 (6 bases). The ends were cut back, 5 bases at V and 2 bases at J, with 15 bases in the middle. The CDR3 is 15 residues long. Germline CDR1 is SEHNR and CDR2 is FQNEAQ (reference sequence). The CDR3 bases are TGTGCCAGCAGCCGCGAAACGACAGGAAACTATGGCTACACCTTC. Translated: CASSRETTGNYGYTF.

The chain couples TRBV28 to TRBJ1-2; D unresolved. Between the trimmed V and J ends, which lost 2 bases and 8 bases, there was a span of 9 bases. Germline CDR1 MDHEN, CDR2 SYDVKM. This CDR3 is built from 12 residues. The CDR3 DNA follows: TGTGCCAGCAGTTTAGCATTGAGGGGCTACACCTTC. Translated: CASSLALRGYTF.

This clonotype was detected ten times or more. The gene calls are TRBV7-9 and TRBJ2-7; 7 bases line up with TRBD2. Germline values: CDR1 SEHNR, CDR2 FQNEAQ (reference sequence). The length of the CDR3 is 14 residues. The J segment lost 4 bases and the V segment lost 5 bases, leaving 8 bases of the junction unmatched. CDR3 sequence (DNA): TGTGCCAGCAGCACCGGAGGCGGGGGTTACGAGCAGTACTTC. Translating gives CASSTGGGGYEQYF.

The chain couples TRBV29-1 to TRBJ2-1; maybe TRBD1 (6 bases). Germline V CDR1 and CDR2: SQVTM, ANQGSEA. The CDR3 loop spans 13 amino acids. Here the CDR3 DNA reads TGCAGTTTTAGTTGGGGGCGCTACAATGAGCAGTTCTTC. Its protein is CSFSWGRYNEQFF.

This clonotype was found many times. The rearrangement uses TRBV7-2 and TRBJ1-3, with D hard to call. V was trimmed by 3 bases and J by 1 base, leaving 1 base between them. CDR1 is SGHTA and CDR2 is FQGNSA in the germline V gene. The CDR3 has 12 residues. The CDR3 DNA follows: TGTGCCAGCAGCTTGTCTGGAAACACCATATATTTT. Translated, it gives CASSLSGNTIYF.

V is TRBV19 and J is TRBJ2-5, with D perhaps TRBD1 (6 bases). The CDR3 length is 13 residues. The V end was cut by 4 bases, the J end by 11 bases, with 17 bases between. Germline V gene data show CDR1 as LNHDA and CDR2 as SQIVND (reference sequence). This CDR3 is CASSREPTQGQYF. The CDR3 coding sequence is TGTGCCAGTAGTAGAGAGCCTACCCAGGGGCAGTACTTC.

The rearrangement joins TRBV29-1 to TRBJ2-3; 8 nucleotides agree with TRBD1. Germline loops: CDR1 SQVTM, CDR2 ANQGSEA. V trimming: 3 bases; J trimming: 4 bases; junction bases outside the gene matches: 3. This CDR3 contains 13 residues. CDR3 bases: TGCAGCGTTGACAGGGGGCGCTCAGATACGCAGTATTTT. Protein: CSVDRGRSDTQYF.

CDR3 sequence (DNA): TGCAGTGCTTGGAGGGGGGAGGCCCAGTACTTC. The encoded protein is CSAWRGEAQYF. This sequence joins TRBV20-1 and TRBJ2-5, with D perhaps TRBD1 or TRBD2 (6 bases each). Germline V gene lookup returns CDR1 DFQATT and CDR2 SNEGSKA (reference sequence). This CDR3 spans 11 amino acids. The V end lost 5 bases, the J end lost 9 bases, and 13 bases lay between the germline ends.

The CDR3 nucleotides are TGCAGTGCCAGCAGGGGGAAGTCCTACAATGAGCAGTTCTTC. Translated: CSASRGKSYNEQFF. The gene calls are TRBV20-1 and TRBJ2-1, with 7 bases lining up with TRBD1. Losses at the gene ends were 6 bases for V and 1 base for J; bases not matched to a gene: 6. Germline values: CDR1 DFQATT, CDR2 SNEGSKA (reference sequence). This CDR3 is 14 amino acids long.

The gene calls are TRBV4-1 and TRBJ2-5; 9 positions match TRBD2. Per germline, CDR1 MGHRA and CDR2 YSYEKL. The J segment lost 5 bases and the V segment lost 2 bases, leaving 6 bases of the junction unmatched. CDR3 size: 15 residues. The CDR3 region is CASSQLGTSRETQYF. As DNA, the CDR3 is TGCGCCAGCAGCCAACTTGGGACTAGCAGGGAGACCCAGTACTTC.

This clonotype was detected only a few times. This chain joins TRBV20-1 and TRBJ2-7; 14 bases fit TRBD2. CDR1 is DFQATT and CDR2 is SNEGSKA in the germline V gene (reference sequence). There are 15 residues in the CDR3. Trimming cost V 7 bases and J 7 bases; bases outside gene matches: 12. CDR3 region: CSVSTSGGATREQYF. DNA for the CDR3: TGCAGTGTCTCGACTAGCGGGGGGGCCACTAGAGAGCAGTACTTC.

Many counts were recorded for this clonotype. The chain is built from TRBV6-1 and TRBJ1-2; D unclear. V was cut by 2 bases and J by 1 base, with 11 bases left in between. This CDR3 contains 15 residues. CDR1 is MNHNS and CDR2 is SASEGT in the germline V gene. For the CDR3, the DNA is TGTGCCAGCAGTGAATCACGGACCCATAACTATGGCTACACCTTC. Protein sequence: CASSESRTHNYGYTF.

This clonotype was recorded many times. The chain has TRBV27 and TRBJ2-7, with a weak D call TRBD1 (5 bases). Germline V gene lookup returns CDR1 MNHEY and CDR2 SMNVEV (reference sequence). CDR3 length: 15 residues. Trimming left V 3 bases short and J 2 bases short, with 14 bases between. The chain's CDR3 is CASSFLQTGPYEQYF. CDR3 in DNA: TGTGCCAGCAGTTTCCTCCAAACAGGACCCTACGAGCAGTACTTC.

This clonotype was seen repeatedly, ten times or more. The CDR3 is CSAGRDTKFF. The CDR3, as DNA: TGCAGCGCTGGCCGGGACACGAAGTTCTTC. The chain joins TRBV29-1 to TRBJ2-1; D perhaps matches TRBD1 (6 bases). V dropped 7 bases and J dropped 14 bases, with 15 bases sitting between them. This CDR3 is 10 amino acids long. Germline V gene data show CDR1 as SQVTM and CDR2 as ANQGSEA.

J is TRBJ2-7 and V is TRBV7-2; the D gene is possibly TRBD1 (5 bases). The DNA matches TRBJ2-5 better at its end, which makes the J call doubtful. CDR1 and CDR2 from the germline V gene are SGHTA and FQGNSA. This CDR3 has 14 amino acids. CDR3 in DNA: TGTGCCAGCAGCTTAGCAGGGGTCAAGGAGACCCAGTACTTC. Its translation is CASSLAGVKETQYF.